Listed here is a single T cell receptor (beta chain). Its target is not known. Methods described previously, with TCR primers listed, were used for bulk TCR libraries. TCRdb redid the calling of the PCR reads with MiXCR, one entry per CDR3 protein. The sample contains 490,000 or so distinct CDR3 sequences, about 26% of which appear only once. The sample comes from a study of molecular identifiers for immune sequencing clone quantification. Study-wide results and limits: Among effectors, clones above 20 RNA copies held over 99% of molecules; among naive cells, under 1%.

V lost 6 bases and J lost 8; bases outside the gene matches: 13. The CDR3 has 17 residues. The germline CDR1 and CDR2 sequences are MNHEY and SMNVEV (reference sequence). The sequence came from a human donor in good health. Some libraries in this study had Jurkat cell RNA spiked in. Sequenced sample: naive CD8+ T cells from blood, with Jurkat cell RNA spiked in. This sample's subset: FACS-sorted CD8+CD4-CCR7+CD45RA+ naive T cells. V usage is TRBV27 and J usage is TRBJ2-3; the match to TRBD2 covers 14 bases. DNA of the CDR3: TGTGCCAGCAGGCCCTTGACTAGCGGGAGGGCCGCAGGTACGCAGTATTTT. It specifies CASRPLTSGRAAGTQYF.